Included here is one T cell receptor (delta chain) sequence, with context. Antigen specificity is unknown. The record originates from a study of Vδ1+ human thymocytes. Notes on the study in general: Bulk data may be misread because of unexpected Vdelta2 sequences. Thymic TRG and TRD repertoires appeared highly polyclonal. Thymic delta-chain repertoires held 20% to 25% Vdelta2 sequences and few Vdelta3, despite high sort purity. TRD repertoires were essentially private, unlike widely shared TRG clonotypes.

The CDR3 consists of 20 residues. Germline V gene sequence: CDR1 TSWWSYY, CDR2 QGS. The V and J ends lost 1 base and 7 bases respectively, with 31 bases between them. The template was reverse-transcribed extracted RNA. CDR3 amplicons came from multiplex PCR with pooled V-gene forward and constant-region reverse primers. TCRdb fed the multiplex PCR reads into CATT to redo clone calling. The sample has tens of thousands of delta-chain clones; about 29% are singletons. Alphabeta T cells were depleted, then CD3+ Vdelta1+ Vdelta2- thymocytes were FACS-sorted. This sequence joins TRDV1 and TRDJ1; possible D gene TRDD2, 6 bases. Sequenced input: Vdelta1+ gamma-delta thymocytes from the thymus. Noted subset: FACS-sorted CD3+ TCRalphabeta- TCRVdelta1+ TCRVdelta2- thymocytes. The TCR sequence derives from a boy less than two years old who had congenital heart surgery. The CDR3: CALGERAPFLPRTARRKLIF. The CDR3 DNA follows: TGTGCTCTTGGGGAACGGGCGCCTTTCCTTCCCCGTACTGCTAGGCGTAAACTCATCTTT.